This T cell receptor (beta chain) was sequenced in a study of cytomegalovirus exposure and HLA in healthy donors. Study-wide results and caveats: Some TCR beta chains (more than 150 of them) were listed as cytomegalovirus-associated.

Profiled with immunoSEQ multiplex PCR; TCRdb holds only in-frame clones, not every one. The data hold roughly 330,000 clones, with around 87% observed a single time. A note on this clone: Its target is not known. Other DNA sequences in this sample translate to the same CDR3.

The germline V gene has CDR1 LGHNA and CDR2 YSLEER. Trimming at V came to 4 bases and at J to 2 bases, leaving 3 bases not matched to a gene. The CDR3 has 14 amino acids. This receptor was identified in a woman aged 25 to 45 in good health and CMV-seropositive. The sample taken for sequencing was PBMCs. V is TRBV4-3 and J is TRBJ2-7, with 9 bases lining up with TRBD1. The CDR3 region is CASSPGTGTYEQYF. The DNA of the CDR3 is TGCGCCAGCAGCCCGGGGACAGGGACCTACGAGCAGTACTTC.